Below, 9 T cell receptor beta chains from the same sample are listed, as sequenced in a study of cytomegalovirus exposure and HLA in healthy donors. The primer mix had 60 Vbeta and 13 Jbeta primers. This table comes from immunoSEQ multiplex PCR, and its TCRdb copy is limited to in-frame clones, with some not included. The sample features about 160,000 clones, with 1% to 1.5% in its top ten. Sequenced input: PBMCs. These receptors all stem from an older woman in good health and CMV-seronegative.

The chain couples TRBV14 to TRBJ2-4, with 7 bases identical to TRBD1. The junction had 4 bases not matched to a gene; V was cut back by 5 bases and J by 6 bases. Germline lookup yields CDR1 SGHDN and CDR2 FVKESK. The CDR3 extends over 13 amino acids. CDR3 protein: CASSADRANIQYF. Here the CDR3 DNA reads TGTGCCAGCAGCGCCGACAGGGCAAACATTCAGTACTTC.

The chain uses TRBV5-6 and TRBJ2-1; D is perhaps TRBD1 (6 bases). Germline CDR1 and CDR2: SGHDT and YYEEEE. The CDR3 consists of 14 residues. The germline V and J ends were trimmed by 4 bases and 6 bases, with 14 bases remaining between them. The CDR3 loop is CASSHQGRTNEQFF. The CDR3 coding sequence is TGTGCCAGCAGCCACCAGGGGCGGACCAATGAGCAGTTCTTC.

The chain couples TRBV11-2 to TRBJ1-1; no definite D call. From germline, CDR1 is SGHAT and CDR2 FQNNGV. The ends were cut back, 1 base at V and 6 bases at J, with 15 bases in the middle. This CDR3 has 15 amino acids. CDR3 DNA sequence: TGTGCCAGCAGCTTAGCCTGGACTGATCTCCCTGAAGCTTTCTTT. Translated, it gives CASSLAWTDLPEAFF.

On this clone itself: Other DNA sequences of this sample code for an identical CDR3. CDR3 loop: CASSVQGSGANVLTF. In DNA, the CDR3 is TGTGCCAGCAGCGTACAGGGATCCGGGGCCAACGTCCTGACTTTC. The chain joins TRBV9 to TRBJ2-6, with TRBD1 as a possible D gene (5 bases). From germline, CDR1 is SGDLS and CDR2 YYNGEE. The CDR3 contains 15 residues. Trimming pared 1 base from V and 4 bases from J, leaving 9 bases between.

V and J are TRBV2 and TRBJ1-1; D might be TRBD1 (6 bases). Germline CDR1 is SNHLY and CDR2 is FYNNEI. CDR3 length: 16 amino acids. CDR3 in DNA: TGTGCTAGCTTGGGCCTAACAGGGAGTCCCTTCACTGAAGCTTTCTTT. As protein: CASLGLTGSPFTEAFF.

V gene TRBV4-3 combines with J gene TRBJ1-2, with 10 positions matching TRBD1. Trimming at V came to 5 bases and at J to 4 bases, leaving 7 bases not matched to a gene. Germline CDR1 reads LGHNA; CDR2 reads YSLEER. This CDR3 contains 15 residues. The CDR3 loop is CASSVRTGGSYGYTF. CDR3 bases: TGCGCCAGCAGCGTGCGGACAGGGGGAAGCTATGGCTACACCTTC.

The chain joins TRBV14 to TRBJ1-5; 9 bases are a match to TRBD1. J lost 9 bases, V lost 3 bases, and 3 bases had no gene match. The CDR3 totals 13 residues. CDR1 and CDR2 from the germline V gene are SGHDN and FVKESK. This chain's CDR3 is CASSQDRGGPQHF. DNA for the CDR3: TGTGCCAGCAGCCAGGACAGGGGCGGGCCCCAGCATTTT.

This chain links TRBV7-2 with TRBJ2-7, with no clear D. The V end lost 5 bases, the J end lost 0 bases, and 14 bases lay between the germline ends. The CDR3 loop spans 15 amino acids. Germline V gene lookup returns CDR1 SGHTA and CDR2 FQGNSA. CDR3 DNA sequence: TGTGCCAGCAGCCTAATCGTAAGGAGCTCCTACGAGCAGTACTTC. Translation: CASSLIVRSSYEQYF.

The V and J genes are TRBV11-1 and TRBJ1-4, with D tentatively TRBD1 (5 bases). Germline assignment: CDR1 SGHAT and CDR2 FQDESV (reference sequence). The ends were cut back, 5 bases at V and 6 bases at J, with 13 bases in the middle. CDR3 length: 14 amino acids. The CDR3 coding sequence is TGTGCCAGCAGCCACAGGACGAGCTATGAAAAACTGTTTTTT. Encoded protein: CASSHRTSYEKLFF.